Below, one TCR beta chain is given with its context. The sample originates from a study of cytomegalovirus exposure and HLA in healthy donors. PCR used 60 Vbeta primers and 13 Jbeta primers. Data came from immunoSEQ multiplex PCR; TCRdb stores just in-frame clones and leaves some out. There are approximately 110,000 clones in the sample; over 70% occur only once, and around 2.1% lies in the top ten. CDR3 length equals 17 residues. The specimen sequenced was PBMCs. The chain combines TRBV21-1 with TRBJ1-1; the tabulated D call, TRBD1, remains unverified against the DNA. TRBV21-1 is a recognized pseudogene. The sequence came from a young man in good health and CMV-seronegative. This CDR3 reads CASSKEGRSRGKPEAFF. CDR3 sequence (DNA): TGTGCCAGCAGCAAAGAAGGAAGGAGCAGGGGAAAGCCTGAAGCTTTCTTT.